The subject of this entry is one T cell receptor (beta chain). Its antigen remains unidentified. This entry comes from a study of graft-versus-host responses after intestinal transplantation. In germline, CDR1 is MNHEY, CDR2 SVGAGI. The CDR3 extends over 12 amino acids. Trimming shortened V by 2 bases and J by 3 bases, and 5 bases separated the two germline ends. Profiling relied on immunoSEQ multiplex PCR, and the TCRdb table lists in-frame clones only, not all of them. The sample holds under 130,000 clones, over 85% seen once. The sequence was obtained from a human donor who received an intestinal transplant. V is TRBV6-5 and J is TRBJ2-7; D possibly corresponds to TRBD1 (5 bases). The material sequenced was unstimulated CD8+ T cells sorted from spleen or lymph node cells, taken before intestinal transplant. The CDR3 DNA follows: TGTGCCAGCAGTTACGACAGCTACGAGCAGTACTTC. This codes for CASSYDSYEQYF.